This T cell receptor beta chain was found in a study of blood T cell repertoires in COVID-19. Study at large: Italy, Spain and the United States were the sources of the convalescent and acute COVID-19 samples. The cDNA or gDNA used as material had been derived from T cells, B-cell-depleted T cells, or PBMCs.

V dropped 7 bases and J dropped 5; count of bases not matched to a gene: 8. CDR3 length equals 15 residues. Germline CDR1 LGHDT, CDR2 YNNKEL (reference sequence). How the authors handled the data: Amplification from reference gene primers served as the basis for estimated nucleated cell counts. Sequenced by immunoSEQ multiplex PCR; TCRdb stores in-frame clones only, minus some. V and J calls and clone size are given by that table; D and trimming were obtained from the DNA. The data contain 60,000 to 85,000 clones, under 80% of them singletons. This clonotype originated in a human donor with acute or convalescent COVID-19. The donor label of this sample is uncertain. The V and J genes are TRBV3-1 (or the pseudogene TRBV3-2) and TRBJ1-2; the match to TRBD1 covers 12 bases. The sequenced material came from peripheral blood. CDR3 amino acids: CASKGDRGLYYGYTF. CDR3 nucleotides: TGTGCCAGCAAAGGGGACAGGGGGCTTTATTATGGCTACACCTTC.